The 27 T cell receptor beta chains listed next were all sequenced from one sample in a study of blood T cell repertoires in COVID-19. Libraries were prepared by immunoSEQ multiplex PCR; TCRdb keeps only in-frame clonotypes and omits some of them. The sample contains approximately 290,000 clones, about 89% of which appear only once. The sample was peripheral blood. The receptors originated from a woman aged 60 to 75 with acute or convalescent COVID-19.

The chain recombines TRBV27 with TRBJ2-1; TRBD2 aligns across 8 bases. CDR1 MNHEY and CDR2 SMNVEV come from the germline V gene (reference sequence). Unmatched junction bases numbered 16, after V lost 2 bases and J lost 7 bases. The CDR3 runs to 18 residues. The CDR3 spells CASSLGGMGRGAKNEQFF. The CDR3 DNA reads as TGTGCCAGCAGTTTAGGGGGAATGGGGCGGGGGGCCAAGAATGAGCAGTTCTTC.

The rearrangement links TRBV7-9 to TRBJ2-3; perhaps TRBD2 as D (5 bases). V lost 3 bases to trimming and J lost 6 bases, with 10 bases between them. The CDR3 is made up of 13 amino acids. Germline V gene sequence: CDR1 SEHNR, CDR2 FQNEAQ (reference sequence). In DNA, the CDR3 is TGTGCCAGCAGCTTCCTAGCCAGGGATACGCAGTATTTT. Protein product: CASSFLARDTQYF.

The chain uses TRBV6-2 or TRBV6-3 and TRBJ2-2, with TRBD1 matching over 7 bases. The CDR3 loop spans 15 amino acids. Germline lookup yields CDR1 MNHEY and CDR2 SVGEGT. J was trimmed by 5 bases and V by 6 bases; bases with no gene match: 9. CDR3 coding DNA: TGTGCCAGCAGCACAGGGGTAGAGCGAACCGGGGAGCTGTTTTTT. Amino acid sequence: CASSTGVERTGELFF.

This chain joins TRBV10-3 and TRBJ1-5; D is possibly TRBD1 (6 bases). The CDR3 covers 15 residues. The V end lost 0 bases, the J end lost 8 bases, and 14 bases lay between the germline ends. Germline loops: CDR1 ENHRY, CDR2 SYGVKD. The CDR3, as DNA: TGTGCCATCAGTGAGTCTGGCAAACAGGGTGAGCCCCAGCATTTT. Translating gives CAISESGKQGEPQHF.

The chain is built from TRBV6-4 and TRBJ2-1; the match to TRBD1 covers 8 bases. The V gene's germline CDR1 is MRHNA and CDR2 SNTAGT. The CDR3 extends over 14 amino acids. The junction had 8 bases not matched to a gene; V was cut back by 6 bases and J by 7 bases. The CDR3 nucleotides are TGTGCCAGCAGCCCGGACAGGGCGGGGAATGAGCAGTTCTTC. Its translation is CASSPDRAGNEQFF.

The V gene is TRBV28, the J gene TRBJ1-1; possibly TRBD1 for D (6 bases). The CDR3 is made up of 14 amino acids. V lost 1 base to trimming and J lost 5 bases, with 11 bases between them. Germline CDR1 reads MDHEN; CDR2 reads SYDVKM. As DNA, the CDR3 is TGTGCCAGCAGTTTATACGGCAGGGGAACTGAAGCTTTCTTT. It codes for CASSLYGRGTEAFF.

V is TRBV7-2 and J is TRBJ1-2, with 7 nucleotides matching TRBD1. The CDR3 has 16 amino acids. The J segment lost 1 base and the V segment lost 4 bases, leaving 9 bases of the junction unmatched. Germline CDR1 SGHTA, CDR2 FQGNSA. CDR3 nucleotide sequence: TGTGCCAGCAGCTCCAAGACAGGGACGAATAACTATGGCTACACCTTC. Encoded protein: CASSSKTGTNNYGYTF.

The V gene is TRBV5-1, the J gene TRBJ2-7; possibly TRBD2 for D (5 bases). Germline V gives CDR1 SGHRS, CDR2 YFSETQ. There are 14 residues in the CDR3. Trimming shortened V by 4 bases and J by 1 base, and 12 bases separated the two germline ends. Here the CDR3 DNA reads TGCGCCAGCAGCCTCCACCGGGGTTCCTACGAGCAGTACTTC. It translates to CASSLHRGSYEQYF.

The CDR3 is CSVEDRQGGSYNEQFF. CDR3 DNA sequence: TGCAGCGTTGAAGATCGGCAGGGGGGCTCCTACAATGAGCAGTTCTTC. The chain combines TRBV29-1 with TRBJ2-1; perhaps TRBD1 as D (7 bases). V shed 0 bases and J shed 0 bases, with 12 bases lying between them. The CDR3 has 16 amino acids. CDR1 and CDR2 from the germline V gene are SQVTM and ANQGSEA.

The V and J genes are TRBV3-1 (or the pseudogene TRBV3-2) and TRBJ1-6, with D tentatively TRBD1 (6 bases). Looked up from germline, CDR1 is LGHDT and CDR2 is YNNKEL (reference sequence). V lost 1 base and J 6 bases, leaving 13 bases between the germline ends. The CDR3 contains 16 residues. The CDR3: CASSQALGASNSPLHF. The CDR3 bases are TGTGCCAGCAGCCAAGCTTTGGGGGCGAGTAATTCACCCCTCCACTTT.

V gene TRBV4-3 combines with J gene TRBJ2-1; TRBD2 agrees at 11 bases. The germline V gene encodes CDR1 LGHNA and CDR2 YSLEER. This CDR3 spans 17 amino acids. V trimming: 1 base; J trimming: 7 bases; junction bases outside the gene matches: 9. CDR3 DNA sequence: TGCGCCAGCAGCCAAGCACGACTAGCGGGACGGGTGAATGAGCAGTTCTTC. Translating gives CASSQARLAGRVNEQFF.

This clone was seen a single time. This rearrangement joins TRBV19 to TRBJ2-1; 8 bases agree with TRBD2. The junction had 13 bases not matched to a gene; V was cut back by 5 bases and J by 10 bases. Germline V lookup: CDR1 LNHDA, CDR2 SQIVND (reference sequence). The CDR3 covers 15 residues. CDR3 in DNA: TGTGCCAGTAGTCTCCTAGCGGGCGGGTGGGGAGAGCAGTTCTTC. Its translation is CASSLLAGGWGEQFF.

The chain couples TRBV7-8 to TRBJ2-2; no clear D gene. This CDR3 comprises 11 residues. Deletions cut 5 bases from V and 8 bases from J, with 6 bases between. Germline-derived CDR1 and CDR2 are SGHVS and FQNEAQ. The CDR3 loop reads CASSPRGELFF. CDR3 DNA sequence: TGTGCCAGCAGCCCTCGGGGGGAGCTGTTTTTT.

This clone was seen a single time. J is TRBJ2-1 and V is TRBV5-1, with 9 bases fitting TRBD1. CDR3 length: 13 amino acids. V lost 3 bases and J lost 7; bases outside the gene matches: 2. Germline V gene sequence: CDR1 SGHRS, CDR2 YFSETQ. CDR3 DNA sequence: TGCGCCAGCAGCTGGACAGGGGCGAATGAGCAGTTCTTC. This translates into CASSWTGANEQFF. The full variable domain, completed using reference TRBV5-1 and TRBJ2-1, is KAGVTQTPRYLIKTRGQQVTLSCSPISGHRSVSWYQQTPGQGLQFLFEYFSETQRNKGNFPGRFSGRQFSNSRSEMNVSTLELGDSALYLCASSWTGANEQFFGPGTRLTVL.

CDR3 sequence: CASPRLAVSSYNEQFF. Written as DNA, the CDR3 is TGTGCCAGCCCCCGCCTGGCGGTAAGCTCCTACAATGAGCAGTTCTTC. The chain has TRBV7-2 and TRBJ2-1, with D hard to call. The germline gives CDR1 SGHTA, CDR2 FQGNSA. The CDR3 runs 16 residues. V lost 8 bases, J lost 0 bases, and 17 bases lay in between.

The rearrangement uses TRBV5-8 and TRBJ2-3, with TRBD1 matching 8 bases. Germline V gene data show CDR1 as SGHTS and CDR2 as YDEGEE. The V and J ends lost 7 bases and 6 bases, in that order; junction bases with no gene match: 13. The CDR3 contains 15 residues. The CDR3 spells CASELGDRFIDTQYF. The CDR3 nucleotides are TGTGCCAGCGAGCTTGGGGACAGGTTCATCGATACGCAGTATTTT.

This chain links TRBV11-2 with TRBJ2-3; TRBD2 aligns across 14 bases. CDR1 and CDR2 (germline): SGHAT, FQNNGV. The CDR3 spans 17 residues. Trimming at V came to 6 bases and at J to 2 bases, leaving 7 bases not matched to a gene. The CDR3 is CASRLRLAGGATDTQYF. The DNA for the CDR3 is TGTGCCAGCAGGTTAAGACTAGCGGGAGGGGCCACAGATACGCAGTATTTT.

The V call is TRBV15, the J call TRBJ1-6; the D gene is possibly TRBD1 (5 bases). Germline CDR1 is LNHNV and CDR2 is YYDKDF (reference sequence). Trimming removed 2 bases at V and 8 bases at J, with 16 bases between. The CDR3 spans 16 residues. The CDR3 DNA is TGTGCCACCAGCAGATTTCCGCAGGGACTTCATTCACCCCTCCACTTT. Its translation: CATSRFPQGLHSPLHF.

CDR3 protein: CASSLGQPANYGYTF. The DNA of the CDR3 is TGTGCCAGCAGCCTGGGACAGCCAGCTAACTATGGCTACACCTTC. V and J are TRBV27 and TRBJ1-2, with 7 bases lining up with TRBD1. V gave up 6 bases and J gave up 0 bases; unmatched junction bases: 7. Germline CDR1 reads MNHEY; CDR2 reads SMNVEV (reference sequence). The CDR3 is 15 amino acids.

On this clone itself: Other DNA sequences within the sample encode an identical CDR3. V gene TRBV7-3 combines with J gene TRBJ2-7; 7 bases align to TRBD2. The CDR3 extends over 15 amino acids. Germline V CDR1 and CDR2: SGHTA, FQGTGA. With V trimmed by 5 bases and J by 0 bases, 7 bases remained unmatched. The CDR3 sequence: CASSPSGGSSYEQYF. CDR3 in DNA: TGTGCCAGCAGCCCCTCGGGCGGGAGCTCCTACGAGCAGTACTTC.

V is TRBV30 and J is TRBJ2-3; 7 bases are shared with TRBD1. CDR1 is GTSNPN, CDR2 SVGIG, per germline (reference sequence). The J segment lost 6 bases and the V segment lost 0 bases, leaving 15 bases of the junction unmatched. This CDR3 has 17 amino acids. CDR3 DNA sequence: TGTGCCTGGAGTGTGTACCTGGGACAGCCGGTGGGCGATACGCAGTATTTT. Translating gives CAWSVYLGQPVGDTQYF. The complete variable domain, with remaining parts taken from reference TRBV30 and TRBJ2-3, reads SQTIHQWPATLVQPVGSPLSLECTVEGTSNPNLYWYRQAAGRGLQLLFYSVGIGQISSEVPQNLSASRPQDRQFILSSKKLLLSDSGFYLCAWSVYLGQPVGDTQYFGPGTRLTVL.

DNA of the CDR3: TGTGCCATCAGTGAGTCGACTTGGTTTCATGAGCAGTTCTTC. Translated, it gives CAISESTWFHEQFF. The chain combines TRBV10-3 with TRBJ2-1; D call uncertain. With 0 bases removed from V and 8 bases from J, the gap between germline ends came to 11 bases. CDR3 length: 14 amino acids. The germline V gene encodes CDR1 ENHRY and CDR2 SYGVKD.

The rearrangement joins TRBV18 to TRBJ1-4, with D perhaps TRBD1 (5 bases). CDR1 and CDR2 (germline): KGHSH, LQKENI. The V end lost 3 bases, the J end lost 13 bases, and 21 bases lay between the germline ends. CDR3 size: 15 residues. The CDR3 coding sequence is TGTGCCAGCTCACCGGGACTCGGGAAACTGAAGGCACTGTTTTTT. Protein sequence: CASSPGLGKLKALFF.

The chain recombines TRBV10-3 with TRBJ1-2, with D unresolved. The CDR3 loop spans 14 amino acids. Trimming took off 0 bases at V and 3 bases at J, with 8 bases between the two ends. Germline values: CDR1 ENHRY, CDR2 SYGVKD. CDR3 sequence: CAISESGSDYGYTF. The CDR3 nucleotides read TGTGCCATCAGTGAGTCGGGGAGCGACTATGGCTACACCTTC.

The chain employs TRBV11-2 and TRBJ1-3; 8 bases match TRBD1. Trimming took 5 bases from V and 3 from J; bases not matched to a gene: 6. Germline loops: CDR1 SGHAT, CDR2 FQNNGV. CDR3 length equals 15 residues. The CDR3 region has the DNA TGTGCCAGCAGCCTGGACAGGGCGGGTGGAAACACCATATATTTT. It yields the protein CASSLDRAGGNTIYF.

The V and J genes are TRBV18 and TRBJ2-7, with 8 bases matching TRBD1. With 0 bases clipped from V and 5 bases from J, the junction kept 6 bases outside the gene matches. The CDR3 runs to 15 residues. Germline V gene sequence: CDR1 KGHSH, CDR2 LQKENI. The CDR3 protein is CASSPPGRGRHEQYF. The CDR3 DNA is TGTGCCAGCTCACCACCGGGCAGGGGGCGGCACGAGCAGTACTTC.

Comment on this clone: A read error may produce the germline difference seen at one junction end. The CDR3 DNA is TGTGCCAGCACCTTAAGTCAGTATAATACTGAAGCTTTCTTT. Encoded protein: CASTLSQYNTEAFF. This sequence joins TRBV11-2 and TRBJ1-1; D gene uncertain. Germline V lookup: CDR1 SGHAT, CDR2 FQNNGV. The CDR3 totals 14 residues.